This TCR beta chain was identified in a study of blood T cell repertoires in COVID-19. Overall study context: Samples representing acute and convalescent COVID-19 were sourced from the United States, Italy and Spain. T cells, B-cell-depleted T cells, or PBMCs supplied cDNA or gDNA.

Produced via immunoSEQ multiplex PCR; TCRdb's table is partial and in-frame only. The data hold 80,000 to 100,000 clones, with about 90% observed a single time. V lost 6 bases and J lost 6, with 14 bases in between. Germline V gene lookup returns CDR1 MNHEY and CDR2 SVGAGI. The CDR3 is 14 residues long. Sequenced: peripheral blood. The rearrangement joins TRBV6-5 to TRBJ1-4; no firm D call. This TCR was recovered from a human donor with active COVID-19. The donor label of this sample is uncertain. The CDR3 DNA reads as TGTGCCAGCAGATCCGGAGAAGCCTATGAAAAACTGTTTTTT. Amino acid sequence: CASRSGEAYEKLFF.